Below, 29 T cell receptor beta chains from the same sample are listed, as sequenced in a study of blood T cell repertoires in COVID-19. Data came from immunoSEQ multiplex PCR; TCRdb stores just in-frame clones and leaves some out. The table lists 250,000 or so clones, 70% to 90% of them singletons. The sample taken for sequencing was PBMCs or T cells enriched from blood (not recorded which). Every receptor here comes from a woman aged 45-59 years who had been exposed to COVID-19.

The chain carries TRBV7-6 and TRBJ2-3, with 9 bases fitting TRBD2. Germline V gene sequence: CDR1 SGHVS, CDR2 FNYEAQ. This CDR3 spans 15 amino acids. V shed 1 base, J shed 4 bases, and the junction held 3 bases outside the gene matches. CDR3 amino acids: CASSLGSGGPDTQYF. The CDR3 region has the DNA TGTGCCAGCAGCTTAGGAAGCGGGGGGCCAGATACGCAGTATTTT.

This chain links TRBV2 with TRBJ1-5; D remains unclear. The V gene's germline CDR1 is SNHLY and CDR2 FYNNEI. The length of the CDR3 is 15 residues. V lost 2 bases and J lost 4, with 12 bases in between. This chain's CDR3 is CASSELGQINQPQHF. DNA for the CDR3: TGTGCCAGCAGTGAATTGGGCCAGATTAATCAGCCCCAGCATTTT.

The chain carries TRBV6-2 or TRBV6-3 and TRBJ1-5, with a possible D match to TRBD1 (6 bases). The CDR3 is 18 amino acids. V was shortened by 4 bases and J by 2 bases, with 21 bases between the two germline ends. The germline CDR1 and CDR2 sequences are MNHEY and SVGEGT. The CDR3 sequence is CASSLPWDIPRGNQPQHF. DNA for the CDR3: TGTGCCAGCAGTTTGCCATGGGACATCCCTAGGGGCAATCAGCCCCAGCATTTT.

The chain couples TRBV6-2 or TRBV6-3 to TRBJ2-5, with 16 positions matching TRBD2. The CDR3 spans 17 residues. With 2 bases clipped from V and 5 bases from J, the junction kept 5 bases outside the gene matches. The V gene's germline CDR1 is MNHEY and CDR2 SVGEGT. The CDR3 DNA is TGTGCCAGCAGTTACGGGACTAGCGGGGGGGCAGGGGAGACCCAGTACTTC. Protein sequence: CASSYGTSGGAGETQYF.

This chain joins TRBV12-5 and TRBJ2-1; unclear D gene. The CDR3 is made up of 13 amino acids. Germline CDR1 is LGHNT and CDR2 is FRNRAP. The germline V and J ends were trimmed by 5 bases and 8 bases, with 13 bases remaining between them. This CDR3 is CASGTPTPHEQFF. The CDR3, as DNA: TGTGCTAGTGGTACTCCGACTCCCCATGAGCAGTTCTTC.

As to this clone: This sample also contains other DNA sequences that code for the same CDR3. The CDR3 DNA sequence: TGTGCCAGCAGCTCGTTTGGACAGGGCGGGGAGACCCAGTACTTC. Encoded protein: CASSSFGQGGETQYF. The J gene is TRBJ2-5, the V gene TRBV11-2; 8 bases agree with TRBD1. Looked up from germline, CDR1 is SGHAT and CDR2 is FQNNGV. The V and J ends lost 4 bases and 5 bases, in that order; junction bases with no gene match: 9. CDR3 length equals 15 residues.

This chain links TRBV13 with TRBJ2-1; D is ambiguous. The length of the CDR3 is 12 residues. V dropped 3 bases and J dropped 9 bases, with 9 bases sitting between them. Germline values: CDR1 PRHDT, CDR2 FYEKMQ (reference sequence). As DNA, the CDR3 is TGTGCCAGCAGCTTGGTTAGAGGTGAGCAGTTCTTC. Protein: CASSLVRGEQFF.

This chain connects TRBV28 to TRBJ1-1; no clear D. Germline-derived CDR1 and CDR2 are MDHEN and SYDVKM. This CDR3 has 13 residues. V lost 7 bases, J lost 1 base, and 10 bases lay in between. The CDR3 loop reads CASTLAQNTEAFF. The CDR3 nucleotides are TGTGCCAGCACGTTGGCCCAGAACACTGAAGCTTTCTTT.

This sequence joins TRBV5-1 and TRBJ2-6, with no clear D. Looked up from germline, CDR1 is SGHRS and CDR2 is YFSETQ. The CDR3 runs to 15 residues. Trimming removed 0 bases at V and 0 bases at J, with 4 bases between. For the CDR3, the DNA is TGCGCCAGCAGCTTGGTACTCTCTGGGGCCAACGTCCTGACTTTC. Translated, it gives CASSLVLSGANVLTF.

This clone was detected only a few times. V and J are TRBV18 and TRBJ1-1; 12 nucleotides agree with TRBD1. The CDR3 runs 16 residues. The ends lost 5 bases at V and 0 bases at J; junction bases unmatched: 4. Germline CDR1 and CDR2: KGHSH and LQKENI. The CDR3 DNA sequence: TGTGCCAGCTCAAGGGACAGGGGGCCCATGAACACTGAAGCTTTCTTT. Translating it yields CASSRDRGPMNTEAFF.

Only a few counts were recorded for this clone. This chain connects TRBV3-1 (or the pseudogene TRBV3-2) to TRBJ1-2, with D perhaps matching TRBD1 (5 bases). The CDR3 extends over 13 amino acids. Trimming took 5 bases from V and 4 from J, leaving 11 bases between them. Germline V CDR1 and CDR2: LGHDT, YNNKEL (reference sequence). The CDR3 DNA reads as TGTGCCAGCAGCTCCGACAGACCCTATGGCTACACCTTC. As protein: CASSSDRPYGYTF.

The genes are TRBV10-1 and TRBJ2-1; TRBD1 might be the D (5 bases). V lost 3 bases and J 0 bases, leaving 12 bases between the germline ends. Looked up from germline, CDR1 is WNHNN and CDR2 is SYGVQD (reference sequence). The CDR3 extends over 16 amino acids. The CDR3 loop reads CASSENRPSSYNEQFF. In DNA, the CDR3 is TGCGCCAGCAGTGAAAACAGGCCAAGCTCCTACAATGAGCAGTTCTTC.

The chain recombines TRBV5-1 with TRBJ1-2; D unclear. Germline-derived CDR1 and CDR2 are SGHRS and YFSETQ. Between the trimmed V and J ends, which lost 1 base and 3 bases, there was a span of 4 bases. The CDR3 runs 12 residues. CDR3 coding DNA: TGCGCCAGCAGCTTGACAGACTATGGCTACACCTTC. Translated, it gives CASSLTDYGYTF.

The J gene is TRBJ1-4, the V gene TRBV5-6; possible D gene TRBD1, 5 bases. V lost 1 base and J lost 5, with 15 bases in between. This CDR3 is built from 16 residues. Germline CDR1 and CDR2: SGHDT and YYEEEE. The CDR3 region is CASSLNRGIANEKLFF. CDR3 coding DNA: TGTGCCAGCAGCTTGAATCGGGGGATCGCAAATGAAAAACTGTTTTTT. The full variable domain, rest sourced from reference TRBV5-6 and TRBJ1-4, is DAGVTQSPTHLIKTRGQQVTLRCSPKSGHDTVSWYQQALGQGPQFIFQYYEEEERQRGNFPDRFSGHQFPNYSSELNVNALLLGDSALYLCASSLNRGIANEKLFFGSGTQLSVL.

This chain uses TRBV29-1 with TRBJ1-3; tentative D call: TRBD1 (5 bases). In germline, CDR1 is SQVTM, CDR2 ANQGSEA. V dropped 3 bases and J dropped 5 bases, with 8 bases sitting between them. CDR3 length: 12 residues. The CDR3 DNA is TGCAGCGTTGAGGACAATCGAAACACCATATATTTT. Its protein product is CSVEDNRNTIYF.

Of note for this clone: This sample also contains other DNA sequences that code for the same CDR3. The chain has TRBV12-3 or TRBV12-4 and TRBJ1-1, with a tentative D call TRBD1 (5 bases). This CDR3 region has 13 residues. Trimming cost V 3 bases and J 3 bases, with 8 bases left between them. As DNA, the CDR3 is TGTGCCAGCAGTTTGGGGGGGGACACTGAAGCTTTCTTT. This codes for CASSLGGDTEAFF.

The CDR3 loop is CASSTGGLSGEKLFF. Written as DNA, the CDR3 is TGTGCCAGTAGTACCGGAGGGCTGTCTGGGGAAAAACTGTTTTTT. The V gene is TRBV19, the J gene TRBJ1-4, with no clear D. V was clipped by 4 bases and J by 8 bases, with 17 bases between them. Germline CDR1 LNHDA, CDR2 SQIVND (reference sequence). This CDR3 is built from 15 residues. Combining the CDR3 with reference TRBV19 and TRBJ1-4 gives the whole variable domain DGGITQSPKYLFRKEGQNVTLSCEQNLNHDAMYWYRQDPGQGLRLIYYSQIVNDFQKGDIAEGYSVSREKKESFPLTVTSAQKNPTAFYLCASSTGGLSGEKLFFGSGTQLSVL.

CDR3 loop: CASSFGDSRNYGYTF. CDR3 nucleotide sequence: TGTGCCAGCAGTTTCGGCGACAGTCGCAACTATGGCTACACCTTC. The chain employs TRBV5-6 and TRBJ1-2; D may be TRBD1 (5 bases). The CDR3 has 15 amino acids. Per germline, CDR1 SGHDT and CDR2 YYEEEE. Trimming removed 5 bases from V and 2 bases from J, with 16 bases in between.

The chain employs TRBV2 and TRBJ1-2; D not resolved. Germline V gene lookup returns CDR1 SNHLY and CDR2 FYNNEI. V shed 0 bases and J shed 9 bases, with 14 bases lying between them. This CDR3 has 14 residues. Here the CDR3 reads CASSEAVPTRSYTF. The CDR3 coding sequence is TGTGCCAGCAGTGAAGCGGTCCCAACGAGAAGCTACACCTTC.

The chain combines TRBV5-1 with TRBJ1-2; no clear D. Germline CDR1 reads SGHRS; CDR2 reads YFSETQ. The CDR3 runs to 15 residues. V lost 1 base and J 0 bases, leaving 10 bases between the germline ends. The CDR3 loop is CASSLTASSNYGYTF. The CDR3 DNA follows: TGCGCCAGCAGCTTGACAGCTTCGTCTAACTATGGCTACACCTTC.

This clone was picked up one time. The chain links TRBV7-9 to TRBJ1-1; TRBD1 matches 7 bases. V lost 7 bases, J lost 7 bases, and 9 bases stayed unmatched. In germline, CDR1 is SEHNR, CDR2 FQNEAQ (reference sequence). This CDR3 comprises 13 residues. The CDR3 region is CASTQPGQLEAFF. As DNA, the CDR3 is TGTGCCAGCACCCAACCGGGACAGCTTGAAGCTTTCTTT.

The chain is built from TRBV5-1 and TRBJ1-6; the D is unclear. Trimming removed 2 bases at V and 2 bases at J, with 8 bases between. This CDR3 region has 15 residues. Germline V gene sequence: CDR1 SGHRS, CDR2 YFSETQ. CDR3: CASSLGTAYNSPLHF. The CDR3 nucleotides read TGCGCCAGCAGCTTAGGAACAGCCTATAATTCACCCCTCCACTTT.

The chain is built from TRBV15 and TRBJ2-3, with D tentatively TRBD2 (5 bases). The CDR3 covers 16 residues. Trimming took 0 bases from V and 0 from J, leaving 10 bases between them. Per the germline V gene, CDR1 is LNHNV and CDR2 is YYDKDF (reference sequence). This CDR3 reads CATSRDDRGSTDTQYF. CDR3 nucleotide sequence: TGTGCCACCAGCAGAGATGACCGAGGGAGCACAGATACGCAGTATTTT.

This clone was detected only once. The chain combines TRBV5-6 with TRBJ1-1, with D perhaps TRBD1 (5 bases). The CDR3 spans 14 residues. Germline-derived CDR1 and CDR2 are SGHDT and YYEEEE. The V gene lost 1 base and the J gene lost 1 base, with 8 bases spanning the gap. CDR3 protein: CASSLKTGNTEAFF. CDR3 nucleotides: TGTGCCAGCAGCTTGAAAACAGGGAACACTGAAGCTTTCTTT.

In its sample, this clone was seen once. This sequence joins TRBV20-1 and TRBJ1-2; no firm D call. The CDR3 contains 11 residues. V was trimmed by 2 bases and J by 7 bases, leaving 8 bases between them. CDR1 is DFQATT and CDR2 is SNEGSKA in the germline V gene (reference sequence). The CDR3 sequence: CSARFEAGYTF. The CDR3 DNA follows: TGCAGTGCTAGATTTGAGGCTGGCTACACCTTC.

The gene calls are TRBV10-3 and TRBJ1-1; D ambiguous. CDR3 length: 15 amino acids. The germline V gene has CDR1 ENHRY and CDR2 SYGVKD. Between the trimmed V and J ends, which lost 0 bases and 5 bases, there was a span of 13 bases. The CDR3 DNA is TGTGCCATCAGTGAGTCAGGGCGCGGGTTAACTGAAGCTTTCTTT. Its translation: CAISESGRGLTEAFF.

The chain carries TRBV6-5 and TRBJ2-5; 8 bases align to TRBD2. V shed 7 bases, J shed 4 bases, and the junction held 5 bases outside the gene matches. Germline V gives CDR1 MNHEY, CDR2 SVGAGI. CDR3 length: 13 residues. The CDR3 loop reads CASMTGGRETQYF. The CDR3 DNA reads TGTGCCAGCATGACGGGGGGGCGAGAGACCCAGTACTTC.

The chain is built from TRBV13 and TRBJ1-1; a weak D match, TRBD1 (5 bases). The germline gives CDR1 PRHDT, CDR2 FYEKMQ (reference sequence). The CDR3 extends over 16 amino acids. V dropped 0 bases and J dropped 2 bases, with 13 bases sitting between them. The CDR3 protein is CASSLGLGVGNTEAFF. The CDR3 nucleotides read TGTGCCAGCAGCTTAGGCCTAGGGGTAGGAAACACTGAAGCTTTCTTT.

The chain is built from TRBV18 and TRBJ2-5, with D unclear. CDR3 length: 13 amino acids. The V gene's germline CDR1 is KGHSH and CDR2 LQKENI. V was trimmed by 3 bases and J by 7 bases, leaving 12 bases between them. CDR3 loop: CASSPAEMGTQYF. CDR3 DNA sequence: TGTGCCAGCTCACCGGCGGAGATGGGGACCCAGTACTTC.